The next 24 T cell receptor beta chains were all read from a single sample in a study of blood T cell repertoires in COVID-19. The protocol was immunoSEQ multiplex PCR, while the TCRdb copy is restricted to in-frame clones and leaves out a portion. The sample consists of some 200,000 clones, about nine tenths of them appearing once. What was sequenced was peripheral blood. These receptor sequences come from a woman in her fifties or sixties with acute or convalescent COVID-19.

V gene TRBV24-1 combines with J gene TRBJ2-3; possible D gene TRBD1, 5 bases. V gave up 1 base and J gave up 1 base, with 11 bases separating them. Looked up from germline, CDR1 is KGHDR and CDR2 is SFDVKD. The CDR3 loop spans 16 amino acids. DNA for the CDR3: TGTGCCACCAGTGATTTCAAGGGGCAGGGCACAGATACGCAGTATTTT. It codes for CATSDFKGQGTDTQYF.

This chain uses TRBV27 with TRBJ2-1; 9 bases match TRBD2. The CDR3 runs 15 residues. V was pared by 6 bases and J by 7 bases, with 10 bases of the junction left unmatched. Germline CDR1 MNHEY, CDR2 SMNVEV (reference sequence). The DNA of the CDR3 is TGTGCCAGCAGCCCTACGGCGGGGGGGCCGAATGAGCAGTTCTTC. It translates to CASSPTAGGPNEQFF.

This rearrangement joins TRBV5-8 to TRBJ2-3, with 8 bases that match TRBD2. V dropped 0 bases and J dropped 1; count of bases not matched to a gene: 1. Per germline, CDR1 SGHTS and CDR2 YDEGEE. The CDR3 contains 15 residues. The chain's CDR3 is CASSLGAGGTDTQYF. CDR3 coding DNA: TGTGCCAGCAGCTTGGGAGCGGGGGGCACAGATACGCAGTATTTT. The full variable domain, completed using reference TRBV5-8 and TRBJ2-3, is EAGVTQSPTHLIKTRGQQATLRCSPISGHTSVYWYQQALGLGLQFLLWYDEGEERNRGNFPPRFSGRQFPNYSSELNVNALELEDSALYLCASSLGAGGTDTQYFGPGTRLTVL.

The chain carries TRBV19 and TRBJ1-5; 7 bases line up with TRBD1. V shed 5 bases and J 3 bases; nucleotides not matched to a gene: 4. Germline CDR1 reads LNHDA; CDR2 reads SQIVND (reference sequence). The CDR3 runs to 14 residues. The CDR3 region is CASSDTGVNQPQHF. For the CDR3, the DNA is TGTGCCAGTAGTGATACAGGGGTCAATCAGCCCCAGCATTTT.

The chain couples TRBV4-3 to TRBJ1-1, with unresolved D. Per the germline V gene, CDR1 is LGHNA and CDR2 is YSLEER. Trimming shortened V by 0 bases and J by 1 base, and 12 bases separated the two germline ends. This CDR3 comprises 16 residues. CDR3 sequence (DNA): TGCGCCAGCAGCCAAGATTGGCAGGTCCAGAACACTGAAGCTTTCTTT. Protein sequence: CASSQDWQVQNTEAFF.

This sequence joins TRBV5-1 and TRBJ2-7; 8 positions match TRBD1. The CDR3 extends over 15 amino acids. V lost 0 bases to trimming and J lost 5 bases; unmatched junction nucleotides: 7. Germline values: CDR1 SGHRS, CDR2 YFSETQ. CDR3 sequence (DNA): TGCGCCAGCAGCTTGGCCTCTTCGGACAGGGACGAGCAGTACTTC. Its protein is CASSLASSDRDEQYF.

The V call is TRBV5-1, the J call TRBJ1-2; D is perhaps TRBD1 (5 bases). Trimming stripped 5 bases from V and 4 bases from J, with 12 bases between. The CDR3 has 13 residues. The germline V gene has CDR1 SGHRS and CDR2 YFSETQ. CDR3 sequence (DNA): TGCGCCAGCAGAGCCGACAGCCTCTATGGCTACACCTTC. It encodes CASRADSLYGYTF.

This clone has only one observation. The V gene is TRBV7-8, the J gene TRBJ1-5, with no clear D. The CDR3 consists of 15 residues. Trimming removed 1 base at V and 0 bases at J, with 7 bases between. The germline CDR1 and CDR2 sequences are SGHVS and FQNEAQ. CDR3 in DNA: TGTGCCAGCAGCTTAGTCAGTTATAGCAATCAGCCCCAGCATTTT. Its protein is CASSLVSYSNQPQHF. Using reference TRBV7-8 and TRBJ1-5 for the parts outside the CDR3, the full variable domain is GAGVSQSPRYKVAKRGQDVALRCDPISGHVSLFWYQQALGQGPEFLTYFQNEAQLDKSGLPSDRFFAERPEGSVSTLKIQRTQQEDSAVYLCASSLVSYSNQPQHFGDGTRLSIL.

Here the CDR3 DNA reads TGTGCCAGCAGTCTCCTTAGCGGGGTCTACAATGAGCAGTTCTTC. This gives the protein CASSLLSGVYNEQFF. The chain is built from TRBV27 and TRBJ2-1; 8 nucleotides align to TRBD2. The CDR3 has 15 residues. With 5 bases clipped from V and 3 bases from J, the junction kept 6 bases outside the gene matches. Germline CDR1 and CDR2: MNHEY and SMNVEV (reference sequence).

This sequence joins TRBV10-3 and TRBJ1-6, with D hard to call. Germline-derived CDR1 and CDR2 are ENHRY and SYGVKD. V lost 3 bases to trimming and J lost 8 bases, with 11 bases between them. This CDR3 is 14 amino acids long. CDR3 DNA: TGTGCCATCAGTGACAGGATCCCTGATTCACCCCTCCACTTT. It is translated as CAISDRIPDSPLHF.

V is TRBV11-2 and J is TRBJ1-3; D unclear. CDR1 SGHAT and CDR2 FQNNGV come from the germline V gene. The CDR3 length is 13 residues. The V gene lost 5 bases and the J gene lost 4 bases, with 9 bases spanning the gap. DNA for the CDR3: TGTGCCAGCAGCCTCAGCGACGGAAACACCATATATTTT. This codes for CASSLSDGNTIYF.

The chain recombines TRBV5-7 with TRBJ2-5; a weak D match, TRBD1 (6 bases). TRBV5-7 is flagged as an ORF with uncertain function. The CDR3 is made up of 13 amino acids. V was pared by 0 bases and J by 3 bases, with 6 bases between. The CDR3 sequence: CASSLDREETQYF. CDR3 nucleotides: TGTGCCAGCAGCTTGGACAGGGAAGAGACCCAGTACTTC.

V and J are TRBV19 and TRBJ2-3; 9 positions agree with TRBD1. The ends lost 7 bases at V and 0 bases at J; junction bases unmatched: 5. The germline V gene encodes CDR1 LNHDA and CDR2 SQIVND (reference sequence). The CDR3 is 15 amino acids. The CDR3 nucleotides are TGTGCCAGTATCCCGGGACAGGGAAGCACAGATACGCAGTATTTT. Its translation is CASIPGQGSTDTQYF. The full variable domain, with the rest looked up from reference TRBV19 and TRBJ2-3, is DGGITQSPKYLFRKEGQNVTLSCEQNLNHDAMYWYRQDPGQGLRLIYYSQIVNDFQKGDIAEGYSVSREKKESFPLTVTSAQKNPTAFYLCASIPGQGSTDTQYFGPGTRLTVL.

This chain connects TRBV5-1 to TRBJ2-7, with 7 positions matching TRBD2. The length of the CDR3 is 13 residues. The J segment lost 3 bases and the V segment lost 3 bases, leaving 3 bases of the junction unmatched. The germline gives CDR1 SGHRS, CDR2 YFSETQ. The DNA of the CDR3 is TGCGCCAGCAGCTCCCTAGCGGTCTACGAGCAGTACTTC. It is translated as CASSSLAVYEQYF.

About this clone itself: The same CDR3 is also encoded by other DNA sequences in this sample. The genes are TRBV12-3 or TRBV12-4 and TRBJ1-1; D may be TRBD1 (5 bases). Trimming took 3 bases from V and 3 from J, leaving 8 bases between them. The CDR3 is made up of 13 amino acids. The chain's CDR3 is CASSFQGDTEAFF. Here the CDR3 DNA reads TGTGCCAGCAGTTTCCAGGGTGACACTGAAGCTTTCTTT.

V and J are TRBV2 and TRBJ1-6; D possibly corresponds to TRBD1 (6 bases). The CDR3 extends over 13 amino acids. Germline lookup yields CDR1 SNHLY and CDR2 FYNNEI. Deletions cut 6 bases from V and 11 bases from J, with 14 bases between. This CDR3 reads CASRTGFGPPLHF. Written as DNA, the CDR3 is TGTGCCAGCAGAACAGGGTTCGGTCCACCCCTCCACTTT. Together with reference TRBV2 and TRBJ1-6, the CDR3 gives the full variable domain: EPEVTQTPSHQVTQMGQEVILRCVPISNHLYFYWYRQILGQKVEFLVSFYNNEISEKSEIFDDQFSVERPDGSNFTLKIRSTKLEDSAMYFCASRTGFGPPLHFGNGTRLTVT.

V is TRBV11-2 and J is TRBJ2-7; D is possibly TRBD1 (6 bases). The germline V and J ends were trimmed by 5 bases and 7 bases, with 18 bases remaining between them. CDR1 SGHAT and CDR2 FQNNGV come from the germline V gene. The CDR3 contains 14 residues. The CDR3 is CASSPQGYPMEQYF. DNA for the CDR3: TGTGCCAGCAGCCCCCAGGGGTACCCAATGGAGCAGTACTTC.

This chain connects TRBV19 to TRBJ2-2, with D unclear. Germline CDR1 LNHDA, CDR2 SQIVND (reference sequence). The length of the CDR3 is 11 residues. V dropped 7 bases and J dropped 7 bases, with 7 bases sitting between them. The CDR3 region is CASTYFGELFF. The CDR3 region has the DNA TGTGCCAGTACCTACTTCGGGGAGCTGTTTTTT.

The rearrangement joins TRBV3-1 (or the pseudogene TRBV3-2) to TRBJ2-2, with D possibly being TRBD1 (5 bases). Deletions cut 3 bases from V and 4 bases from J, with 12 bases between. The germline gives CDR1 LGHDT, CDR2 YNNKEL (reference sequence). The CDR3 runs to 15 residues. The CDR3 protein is CASSQMGLGTGELFF. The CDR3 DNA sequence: TGTGCCAGCAGCCAGATGGGGCTTGGCACCGGGGAGCTGTTTTTT.

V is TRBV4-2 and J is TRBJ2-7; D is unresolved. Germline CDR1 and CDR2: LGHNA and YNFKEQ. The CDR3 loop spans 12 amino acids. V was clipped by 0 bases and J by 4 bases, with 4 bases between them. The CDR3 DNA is TGTGCCAGCAGCCAAGATCAATACGAGCAGTACTTC. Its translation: CASSQDQYEQYF.

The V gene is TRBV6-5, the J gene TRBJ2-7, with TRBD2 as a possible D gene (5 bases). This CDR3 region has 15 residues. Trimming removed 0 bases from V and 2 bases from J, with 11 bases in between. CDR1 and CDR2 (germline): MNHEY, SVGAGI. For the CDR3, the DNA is TGTGCCAGCAGTTACTCGTATCTAGCAACCTACGAGCAGTACTTC. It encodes CASSYSYLATYEQYF.

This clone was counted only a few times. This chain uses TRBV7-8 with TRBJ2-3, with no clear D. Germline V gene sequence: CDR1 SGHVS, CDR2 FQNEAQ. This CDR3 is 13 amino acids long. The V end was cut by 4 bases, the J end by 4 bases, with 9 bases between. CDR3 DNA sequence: TGTGCCAGCAGCTCCCAGGTTCCAGATACGCAGTATTTT. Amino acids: CASSSQVPDTQYF.

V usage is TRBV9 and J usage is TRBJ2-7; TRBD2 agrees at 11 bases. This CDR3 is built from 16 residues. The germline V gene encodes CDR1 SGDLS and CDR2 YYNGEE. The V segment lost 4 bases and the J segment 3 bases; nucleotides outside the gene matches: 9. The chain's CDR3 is CASSYNRLAGSYEQYF. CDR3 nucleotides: TGTGCCAGCAGCTACAATCGACTAGCGGGAAGCTACGAGCAGTACTTC.

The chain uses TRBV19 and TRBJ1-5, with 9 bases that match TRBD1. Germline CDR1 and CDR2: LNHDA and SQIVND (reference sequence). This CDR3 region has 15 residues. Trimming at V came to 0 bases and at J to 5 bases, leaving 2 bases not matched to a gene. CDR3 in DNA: TGTGCCAGTAGTATAGAACAGGGGGCCGATCAGCCCCAGCATTTT. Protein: CASSIEQGADQPQHF. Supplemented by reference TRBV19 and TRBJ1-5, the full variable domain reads DGGITQSPKYLFRKEGQNVTLSCEQNLNHDAMYWYRQDPGQGLRLIYYSQIVNDFQKGDIAEGYSVSREKKESFPLTVTSAQKNPTAFYLCASSIEQGADQPQHFGDGTRLSIL.